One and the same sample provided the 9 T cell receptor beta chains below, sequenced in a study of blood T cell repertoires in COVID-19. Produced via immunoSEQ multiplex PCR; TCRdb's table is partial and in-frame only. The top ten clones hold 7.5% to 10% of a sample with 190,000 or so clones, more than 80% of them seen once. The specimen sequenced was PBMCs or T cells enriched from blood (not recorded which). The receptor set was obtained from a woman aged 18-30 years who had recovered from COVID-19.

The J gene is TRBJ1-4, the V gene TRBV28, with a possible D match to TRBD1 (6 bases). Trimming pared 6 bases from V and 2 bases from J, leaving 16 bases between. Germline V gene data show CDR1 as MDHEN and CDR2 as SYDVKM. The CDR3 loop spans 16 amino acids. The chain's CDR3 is CASRTPSGATNEKLFF. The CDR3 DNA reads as TGTGCCAGCAGAACGCCCTCAGGGGCGACTAATGAAAAACTGTTTTTT.

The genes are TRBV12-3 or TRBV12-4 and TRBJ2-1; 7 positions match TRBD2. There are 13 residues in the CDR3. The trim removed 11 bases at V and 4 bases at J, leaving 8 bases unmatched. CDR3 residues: CASGTTLYNEQFF. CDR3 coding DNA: TGTGCCTCCGGGACTACCCTTTACAATGAGCAGTTCTTC.

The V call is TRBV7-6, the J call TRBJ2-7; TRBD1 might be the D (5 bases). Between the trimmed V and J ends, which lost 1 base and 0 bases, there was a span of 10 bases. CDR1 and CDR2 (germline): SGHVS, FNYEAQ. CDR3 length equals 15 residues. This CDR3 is CASSLVGDSSYEQYF. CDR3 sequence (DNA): TGTGCCAGCAGCTTAGTAGGGGATAGCTCCTACGAGCAGTACTTC.

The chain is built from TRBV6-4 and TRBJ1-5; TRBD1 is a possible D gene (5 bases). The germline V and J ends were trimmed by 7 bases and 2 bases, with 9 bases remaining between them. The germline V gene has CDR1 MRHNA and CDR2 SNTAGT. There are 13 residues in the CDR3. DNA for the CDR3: TGTGCCAGCACCCGGGACTGCAATCAGCCCCAGCATTTT. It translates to CASTRDCNQPQHF.

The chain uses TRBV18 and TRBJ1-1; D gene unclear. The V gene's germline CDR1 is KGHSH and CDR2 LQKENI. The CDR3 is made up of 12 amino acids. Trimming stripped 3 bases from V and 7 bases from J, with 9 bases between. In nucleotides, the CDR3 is TGTGCCAGCTCACCGTTACAGAATGAAGCTTTCTTT. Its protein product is CASSPLQNEAFF.

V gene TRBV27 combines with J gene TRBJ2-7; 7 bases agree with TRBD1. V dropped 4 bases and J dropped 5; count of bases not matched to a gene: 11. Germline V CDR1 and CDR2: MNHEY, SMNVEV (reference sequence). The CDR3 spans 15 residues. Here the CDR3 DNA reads TGTGCCAGCAGTTCCCTCCAGGGGGAAATCCACGAGCAGTACTTC. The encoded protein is CASSSLQGEIHEQYF.

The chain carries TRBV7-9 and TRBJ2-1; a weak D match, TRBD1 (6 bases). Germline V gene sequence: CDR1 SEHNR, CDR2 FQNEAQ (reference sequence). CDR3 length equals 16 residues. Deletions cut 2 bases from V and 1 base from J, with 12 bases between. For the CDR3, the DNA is TGTGCCAGCAGCTTACCCCTAGGGGGTTCCTACAATGAGCAGTTCTTC. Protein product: CASSLPLGGSYNEQFF.

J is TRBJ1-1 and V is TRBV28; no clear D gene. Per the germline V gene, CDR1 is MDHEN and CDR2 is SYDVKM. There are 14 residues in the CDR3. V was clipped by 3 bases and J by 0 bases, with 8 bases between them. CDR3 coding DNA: TGTGCCAGCAGTTTCTACAGCATGAACACTGAAGCTTTCTTT. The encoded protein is CASSFYSMNTEAFF.

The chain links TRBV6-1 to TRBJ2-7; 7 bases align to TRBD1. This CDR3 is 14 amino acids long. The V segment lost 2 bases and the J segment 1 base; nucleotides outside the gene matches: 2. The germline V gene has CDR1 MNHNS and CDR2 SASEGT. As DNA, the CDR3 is TGTGCCAGCAGTGAACCGGGACAGTCCTACGAGCAGTACTTC. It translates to CASSEPGQSYEQYF.